A single sample is the source of the 10 T cell receptor beta chains below, sequenced in a study of blood T cell repertoires in COVID-19 (dated by TCRdb to 2019 to 2021). Library creation used the immunoSEQ multiplex PCR assay. TCRdb limited this immuneACCESS table to in-frame rearrangements with V and J called. A share of clones is missing; checked studies link under half to unresolved V genes, and the rest is unexplained. The sample table lists tens of thousands of clones, approximately 86% of them with a count of one. The biggest ten clones account for 6% to 8% of the sample. The sequenced material came from peripheral blood. The receptors were gathered from a human donor with active COVID-19. The donor label of this sample is uncertain.

V gene TRBV15 combines with J gene TRBJ1-1; 8 bases are shared with TRBD1. The V gene end was trimmed by 5 bases and the J gene end by 12 bases; junction bases not matched to a gene: 20. The CDR3 runs 16 residues. Germline V gene data show CDR1 as LNHNV and CDR2 as YYDKDF (reference sequence). The CDR3 nucleotides read TGTGCCACCAGCTTCCGGACAGGGCCCACTATATTGGATACTTTCTTT. It yields the protein CATSFRTGPTILDTFF.

The V and J genes are TRBV5-6 and TRBJ2-1, with 13 bases that match TRBD2. The CDR3 totals 17 residues. Germline V CDR1 and CDR2: SGHDT, YYEEEE. V shed 4 bases, J shed 0 bases, and the junction held 4 bases outside the gene matches. CDR3 bases: TGTGCCAGCAGCCCCGGGACTAGCGGGGACTCCTACAATGAGCAGTTCTTC. This gives the protein CASSPGTSGDSYNEQFF.

The V call is TRBV2, the J call TRBJ1-2, with D tentatively TRBD1 (6 bases). V was cut by 9 bases and J by 10 bases, with 27 bases left in between. CDR3 length equals 15 residues. Germline values: CDR1 SNHLY, CDR2 FYNNEI. The CDR3: CARRGIGDRIGVYTF. In DNA form, the CDR3 reads TGTGCCAGGAGGGGGATCGGAGACCGGATCGGAGTCTACACCTTC.

This clone was seen only once. The rearrangement joins TRBV2 to TRBJ1-6; D is undetermined. The CDR3 extends over 13 amino acids. CDR1 is SNHLY and CDR2 is FYNNEI in the germline V gene. The V end lost 6 bases, the J end lost 8 bases, and 11 bases lay between the germline ends. CDR3 protein: CASSLGGDSPLHF. DNA of the CDR3: TGTGCCAGCAGCTTGGGCGGGGATTCACCCCTCCACTTT.

This clone was recorded only once. The chain carries TRBV11-2 and TRBJ1-3; 7 positions match TRBD1. V was clipped by 6 bases and J by 2 bases; unmatched bases: 4. CDR1 is SGHAT, CDR2 FQNNGV, per germline. The CDR3 contains 14 residues. The CDR3 loop is CASSSTGTGNTIYF. CDR3 nucleotides: TGTGCCAGCAGTTCGACAGGGACTGGAAACACCATATATTTT.

The genes are TRBV5-4 and TRBJ2-3, with 10 positions matching TRBD1. The V segment lost 3 bases and the J segment 4 bases; nucleotides outside the gene matches: 11. The CDR3 is 17 residues long. Germline lookup yields CDR1 SGHNT and CDR2 YYREEE (reference sequence). The chain's CDR3 is CASSSAGTGVLADTQYF. CDR3 sequence (DNA): TGTGCCAGCAGCTCGGCCGGGACAGGGGTATTAGCAGATACGCAGTATTTT.

The table lists this clone with a few counts. The J gene is TRBJ2-3, the V gene TRBV5-4; D is uncertain. CDR3 length: 13 residues. CDR1 and CDR2 from the germline V gene are SGHNT and YYREEE (reference sequence). Trimming stripped 4 bases from V and 7 bases from J, with 13 bases between. The CDR3 sequence is CASSPRFGNTQYF. In nucleotides, the CDR3 is TGTGCCAGCAGCCCCCGGTTTGGTAATACGCAGTATTTT.

This clone was recorded once. The gene calls are TRBV15 and TRBJ2-7; D unresolved. Trimming shortened V by 0 bases and J by 3 bases, and 12 bases separated the two germline ends. The CDR3 length is 15 residues. CDR1 and CDR2 from the germline V gene are LNHNV and YYDKDF (reference sequence). CDR3 DNA: TGTGCCACCAGCAGAGATCGAGACTTCAACTACGAGCAGTACTTC. Encoded protein: CATSRDRDFNYEQYF.

The chain links TRBV19 to TRBJ2-3; TRBD1 agrees at 7 bases. From germline, CDR1 is LNHDA and CDR2 SQIVND (reference sequence). V lost 5 bases, J lost 0 bases, and 5 bases stayed unmatched. The CDR3 sequence is 15 residues long. The CDR3 nucleotides are TGTGCCAGTAGTCCCGACAGGGAGAGCACAGATACGCAGTATTTT. It encodes CASSPDRESTDTQYF. The full variable domain, rest sourced from reference TRBV19 and TRBJ2-3, is DGGITQSPKYLFRKEGQNVTLSCEQNLNHDAMYWYRQDPGQGLRLIYYSQIVNDFQKGDIAEGYSVSREKKESFPLTVTSAQKNPTAFYLCASSPDRESTDTQYFGPGTRLTVL.

This clone was counted a single time. V gene TRBV7-6 combines with J gene TRBJ2-7; the match to TRBD1 covers 8 bases. CDR1 is SGHVS, CDR2 FNYEAQ, per germline. The CDR3 extends over 14 amino acids. V shed 5 bases and J 5 bases; nucleotides not matched to a gene: 8. For the CDR3, the DNA is TGTGCCAGCAGCCCCGACGACAGGGGACACGAGCAGTACTTC. This codes for CASSPDDRGHEQYF.